This T cell receptor (beta chain) was found in a study of molecular identifiers for immune sequencing clone quantification. Study-wide results and caveats: Roughly 940,000 naive cells reportedly did not prevent detection of spiked Jurkat TCR RNA from one cell.

Previously described methods and listed TCR primers were used for bulk TCR libraries. TCRdb re-analysed the PCR reads in MiXCR, keeping a single row per CDR3 protein. The table has under 650,000 distinct CDR3 sequences, just under 20% seen once; the top ten hold under 0.95%. Germline V gene data show CDR1 as MGHRA and CDR2 as YSYEKL. The CDR3 is 17 amino acids. Libraries from naive CD8 cells were generated from roughly 21,000 to 960,000 sorted cells (with 10%, 30% or 50% RNA). Comments on this clonotype: Its antigen is undetermined. Given a much more abundant clone one base away, this may be a read error.

The receptor's source is a human donor in good health. Some libraries in this study had Jurkat cell RNA spiked in. Sequenced sample: naive CD8+ T cells from blood, with Jurkat cell RNA spiked in. Stated subset: FACS-sorted CD8+CD4-CCR7+CD45RA+ naive T cells. The V and J genes are TRBV4-1 and TRBJ2-2; 8 positions match TRBD2. The CDR3 DNA follows: TGCGCCAGCAGCCAAGAGGCGGGGGGCCGCAACACCAGGGAGCTGTTTTTT. Protein: CASSQEAGGRNTRELFF.